This T cell receptor beta chain was observed in a study of blood T cell repertoires in COVID-19 (dated by TCRdb to 2020 to 2021). Regarding the research as a whole: Samples covering the acute and convalescent phases of COVID-19 were provided by collaborators in the United States, Italy and Spain. Deeply sampled blood TCRbeta repertoires from subjects exposed to, actively infected with, or recovered from COVID-19 were included in the dataset. Samples were obtained from the ongoing ImmuneRACE study (first 160 participants) and from some 1,300 subjects provided by 6 global collaborators. The repertoires were released in a freely available public database intended as a resource for research on the immune response to SARS-CoV-2. The prospective study material was composed of cDNA or gDNA derived from T cells, B-cell-depleted T cells, or PBMCs. A de-identified subject ID, COVID-19 status, age in years and sex were almost always included in the sample metadata. Where available, HLA class I and class II types were obtained from metadata supplied by the sample provider rather than from assay-based typing. The full study reports these points: The amount of clinical and demographic metadata varied by source and participant and was provided uncurated.

The immunoSEQ Assay, a bias-controlled multiplex PCR, was used to amplify TCRbeta CDR3 regions from genomic DNA. The paper's data handling went like this. The number of nucleated cells in each sample was estimated by amplification of reference gene primers within the assay. To quantify the absolute abundance of each unique TCRbeta CDR3 rearrangement, sequence reads were collapsed and filtered. Productive Simpson clonality was computed per sample as the square root of Simpson's diversity index over productive rearrangements. As stored in TCRdb, this immuneACCESS dataset retains in-frame rearrangements with V and J assigned. A fraction of the clones does not appear; measured against another copy, unresolved V genes explain less than half of the discrepancy, and the remainder lacks a known reason. Clone size and V and J calls were adopted from that table, with D and trimming inferred from the DNA. The sample records about 200,000 clones, around nine tenths of which are singletons. 5.5% to 6.5% of the sample is in the top ten clones.

Relative to germline, V is 5 bases shorter and J is 4 bases shorter, with 13 bases between their ends. Sequences MNHNS (CDR1) and SASEGT (CDR2) are obtained from the germline V gene. The CDR3 spans 14 residues, from the cysteine through the phenylalanine. The DNA shown is the 42-base CDR3, in frame from base 1. Another Seattle source contributed samples from volunteer blood donors who had recovered from COVID-19. Collaborating institutions collected whole blood in K2EDTA tubes following their own protocols. For TCRbeta analysis, collaborators shipped samples as frozen whole blood, isolated PBMCs, or DNA extracted from either of those sample types. For this clone: The specificity of this receptor is unknown. Within one base of it there is no much larger clone, and no base qualities were kept.

The sequenced sample was peripheral blood. This sequence originates from a man aged 60-69 years who had recovered from COVID-19. The sequence joins TRBV6-1 to TRBJ2-3, with a weak D call of TRBD2 (5 bases match). The DNA is as follows: TGTGCCAGCAGTTCCGCCGGCGGGTCAGATACGCAGTATTTT. The encoded protein is CASSSAGGSDTQYF.